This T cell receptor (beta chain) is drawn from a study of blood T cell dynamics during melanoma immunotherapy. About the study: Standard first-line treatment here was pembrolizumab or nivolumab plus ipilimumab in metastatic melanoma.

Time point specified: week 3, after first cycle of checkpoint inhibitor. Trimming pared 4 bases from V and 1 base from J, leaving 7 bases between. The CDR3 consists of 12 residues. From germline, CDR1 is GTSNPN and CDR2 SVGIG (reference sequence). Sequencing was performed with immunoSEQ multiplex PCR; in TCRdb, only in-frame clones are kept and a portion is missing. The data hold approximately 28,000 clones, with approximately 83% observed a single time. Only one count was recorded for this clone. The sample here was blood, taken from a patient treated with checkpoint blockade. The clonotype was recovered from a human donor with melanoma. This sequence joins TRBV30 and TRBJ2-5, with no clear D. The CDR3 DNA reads TGTGCCTGGAAGGGATTCCAAGAGACCCAGTACTTC. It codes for CAWKGFQETQYF.